A single sample gave rise to the 30 T cell receptor beta chains below, sequenced in a study of technical replicates of blood from several donors. Clones were sequenced by immunoSEQ multiplex PCR, and TCRdb holds only the in-frame ones, with some missing. The sample yields around 93,000 clones, roughly 95% seen once. The sequenced material came from T cells isolated from PBMCs. Every receptor here comes from a human donor in good health.

This chain uses TRBV27 with TRBJ2-2; TRBD2 aligns across 10 bases. The CDR3 consists of 17 residues. V was clipped by 2 bases and J by 7 bases; unmatched bases: 10. Germline-derived CDR1 and CDR2 are MNHEY and SMNVEV (reference sequence). CDR3 protein: CASSLVPSGSTGGELFF. As DNA, the CDR3 is TGTGCCAGCAGTTTAGTTCCTAGCGGGAGTACGGGCGGGGAGCTGTTTTTT.

This sequence joins TRBV9 and TRBJ2-2; 9 bases fit TRBD1. This CDR3 is built from 16 residues. CDR1 and CDR2 from the germline V gene are SGDLS and YYNGEE. Trimming took 4 bases from V and 9 from J; bases not matched to a gene: 13. CDR3 protein: CASSPRPGTGRRELFF. CDR3 DNA: TGTGCCAGCAGCCCCCGTCCCGGGACAGGGCGGAGGGAGCTGTTTTTT.

The rearrangement uses TRBV27 and TRBJ2-7, with 8 bases fitting TRBD1. This CDR3 is 15 amino acids long. Trimming at V came to 5 bases and at J to 4 bases, leaving 10 bases not matched to a gene. Germline CDR1 and CDR2: MNHEY and SMNVEV (reference sequence). The CDR3 here is CASSAIDRGVYEQYF. For the CDR3, the DNA is TGTGCCAGCAGTGCAATAGACAGGGGCGTATACGAGCAGTACTTC.

The J gene is TRBJ2-7, the V gene TRBV5-4, with a tentative D call TRBD2 (6 bases). Germline V gene lookup returns CDR1 SGHNT and CDR2 YYREEE (reference sequence). Trimming cost V 4 bases and J 2 bases, with 13 bases left between them. The CDR3 is 14 residues long. The CDR3 here is CASSLGDLPYEQYF. For the CDR3, the DNA is TGTGCCAGCAGCCTTGGGGACTTACCCTACGAGCAGTACTTC.

J is TRBJ1-1 and V is TRBV9; D remains unclear. The CDR3 has 13 amino acids. V was pared by 0 bases and J by 4 bases, with 7 bases between. Germline CDR1 reads SGDLS; CDR2 reads YYNGEE. In nucleotides, the CDR3 is TGTGCCAGCAGCGTAGCATTCAGCACTGAAGCTTTCTTT. Protein: CASSVAFSTEAFF.

The genes are TRBV6-1 and TRBJ2-7; 9 nucleotides align to TRBD2. V gave up 6 bases and J gave up 0 bases; unmatched junction bases: 6. CDR1 is MNHNS, CDR2 SASEGT, per germline. The CDR3 contains 15 residues. The CDR3 DNA reads TGTGCCAGCAGAACATTAGCGGGAGACTCCTACGAGCAGTACTTC. This sequence encodes CASRTLAGDSYEQYF.

The rearrangement joins TRBV5-1 to TRBJ2-7; 11 bases align to TRBD2. With 3 bases clipped from V and 5 bases from J, the junction kept 7 bases outside the gene matches. Germline assignment: CDR1 SGHRS and CDR2 YFSETQ. This CDR3 has 15 residues. CDR3 in amino acids: CASSYTSGSGNEQYF. The CDR3 nucleotides read TGCGCCAGCAGCTACACTAGCGGGAGCGGGAACGAGCAGTACTTC.

The V and J genes are TRBV6-5 and TRBJ2-1; 10 bases agree with TRBD1. Germline lookup yields CDR1 MNHEY and CDR2 SVGAGI. V lost 6 bases to trimming and J lost 9 bases; unmatched junction nucleotides: 11. This CDR3 has 15 amino acids. The CDR3 sequence is CASRNSGTGVSEQFF. The DNA for the CDR3 is TGTGCCAGCAGAAACTCCGGGACAGGGGTGTCTGAGCAGTTCTTC.

This clone appeared once. CDR3 DNA: TGTGCCAGTAGTTCGGGACTAGCGGGAGGGCCGGATGAGCAGTTCTTC. Translated, it gives CASSSGLAGGPDEQFF. The chain links TRBV19 to TRBJ2-1; 16 bases match TRBD2. Germline V gene lookup returns CDR1 LNHDA and CDR2 SQIVND (reference sequence). J gave up 8 bases and V 5 bases, and 6 bases lay outside the gene matches. This CDR3 contains 16 residues.

The chain uses TRBV27 and TRBJ2-3, with 11 bases aligning to TRBD2. The V gene end was trimmed by 2 bases and the J gene end by 5 bases; junction bases not matched to a gene: 3. Germline V gives CDR1 MNHEY, CDR2 SMNVEV (reference sequence). The CDR3 extends over 15 amino acids. CDR3 nucleotides: TGTGCCAGCAGTTTAACTAGCGGGAGAGTAGATACGCAGTATTTT. Its translation: CASSLTSGRVDTQYF.

The gene calls are TRBV30 and TRBJ2-7, with 8 bases identical to TRBD2. This CDR3 spans 13 amino acids. V shed 2 bases and J 7 bases; nucleotides not matched to a gene: 7. Germline CDR1 and CDR2: GTSNPN and SVGIG (reference sequence). This CDR3 is CAWSRGGLGEQYF. CDR3 in DNA: TGTGCCTGGAGTCGGGGGGGTTTAGGGGAGCAGTACTTC.

The CDR3 loop is CASRDEFRGLAGNEQFF. In nucleotides, the CDR3 is TGTGCCAGTCGCGACGAATTCCGGGGACTAGCGGGAAATGAGCAGTTCTTC. This chain connects TRBV18 to TRBJ2-1; 13 nucleotides line up with TRBD2. This CDR3 is built from 17 residues. Germline loops: CDR1 KGHSH, CDR2 LQKENI. V shed 9 bases and J 7 bases; nucleotides not matched to a gene: 15.

This sequence joins TRBV19 and TRBJ2-7, with D maybe TRBD2 (5 bases). This CDR3 is 13 amino acids long. V shed 5 bases and J shed 2 bases, with 10 bases lying between them. The germline V gene has CDR1 LNHDA and CDR2 SQIVND (reference sequence). This CDR3 reads CASSLTGTYEQYF. CDR3 DNA sequence: TGTGCCAGTAGTCTAACGGGGACCTACGAGCAGTACTTC.

V and J are TRBV5-8 and TRBJ2-5; D gene ambiguous. This CDR3 region has 17 residues. CDR1 is SGHTS, CDR2 YDEGEE, per germline. Trimming took 0 bases from V and 0 from J, leaving 15 bases between them. The CDR3 sequence: CASSLVRDSKYQETQYF. The CDR3 bases are TGTGCCAGCAGCTTGGTTCGCGACTCCAAGTACCAAGAGACCCAGTACTTC.

The rearrangement joins TRBV6-5 to TRBJ2-4; D is perhaps TRBD1 (5 bases). The CDR3 is made up of 15 amino acids. Looked up from germline, CDR1 is MNHEY and CDR2 is SVGAGI. V lost 6 bases, J lost 0 bases, and 12 bases lay in between. CDR3 coding DNA: TGTGCCAGCAGCCCCGACAGTATAGCCAAAAACATTCAGTACTTC. Its protein product is CASSPDSIAKNIQYF.

The rearrangement uses TRBV19 and TRBJ2-7; 8 positions agree with TRBD2. The V gene end was trimmed by 0 bases and the J gene end by 4 bases; junction bases not matched to a gene: 5. The CDR3 totals 15 residues. CDR1 LNHDA and CDR2 SQIVND come from the germline V gene (reference sequence). CDR3 DNA sequence: TGTGCCAGTAGTATAGACAGCGGGAGACTTTACGAGCAGTACTTC. Translating it yields CASSIDSGRLYEQYF.

The table lists this clone with a count of one. This rearrangement joins TRBV27 to TRBJ1-1; no firm D call. The length of the CDR3 is 15 residues. Trimming left V 1 base short and J 1 base short, with 10 bases between. Per germline, CDR1 MNHEY and CDR2 SMNVEV (reference sequence). As DNA, the CDR3 is TGTGCCAGCAGTTTATGGGAGGGAAGGAACACTGAAGCTTTCTTT. The encoded protein is CASSLWEGRNTEAFF.

CDR3 nucleotide sequence: TGCGCCAGCAGCTTGGACCGGGGTGGGGAGACCCAGTACTTC. Its protein product is CASSLDRGGETQYF. The rearrangement uses TRBV5-1 and TRBJ2-5; tentatively, D is TRBD2 (5 bases). The germline gives CDR1 SGHRS, CDR2 YFSETQ. Trimming left V 0 bases short and J 5 bases short, with 11 bases between. The CDR3 is 14 residues long. The full variable domain, its missing parts supplied by reference TRBV5-1 and TRBJ2-5, is KAGVTQTPRYLIKTRGQQVTLSCSPISGHRSVSWYQQTPGQGLQFLFEYFSETQRNKGNFPGRFSGRQFSNSRSEMNVSTLELGDSALYLCASSLDRGGETQYFGPGTRLLVL.

The V call is TRBV30, the J call TRBJ1-5, with D uncertain. From germline, CDR1 is GTSNPN and CDR2 SVGIG (reference sequence). Trimming removed 0 bases from V and 6 bases from J, with 3 bases in between. CDR3 length equals 11 residues. The CDR3 DNA reads TGTGCCTGGAGTGTCGGTCAGCCCCAGCATTTT. Protein: CAWSVGQPQHF.

The chain couples TRBV28 to TRBJ1-2; D gene unclear. CDR3 size: 12 residues. V dropped 5 bases and J dropped 3 bases, with 7 bases sitting between them. CDR1 MDHEN and CDR2 SYDVKM come from the germline V gene. CDR3 nucleotides: TGTGCCAGCAGTCTAGTGGACTATGGCTACACCTTC. Translation gives CASSLVDYGYTF.

V and J are TRBV19 and TRBJ1-5; 8 bases align to TRBD1. J was trimmed by 4 bases and V by 1 base; bases with no gene match: 3. Germline lookup yields CDR1 LNHDA and CDR2 SQIVND (reference sequence). This CDR3 has 15 residues. The CDR3 here is CASSIAGGLNQPQHF. DNA of the CDR3: TGTGCCAGTAGTATAGCAGGGGGCCTTAATCAGCCCCAGCATTTT.

This chain uses TRBV27 with TRBJ1-2; 9 bases fit TRBD1. J lost 2 bases, V lost 3 bases, and 7 bases had no gene match. The CDR3 totals 16 residues. Germline CDR1 is MNHEY and CDR2 is SMNVEV (reference sequence). CDR3 amino acids: CASSFSGQGLNYGYTF. CDR3 sequence (DNA): TGTGCCAGCAGTTTTTCGGGACAGGGATTGAACTATGGCTACACCTTC.

In its sample, this clone was seen once. This chain links TRBV4-1 with TRBJ1-4; D is unresolved. The CDR3 loop spans 14 amino acids. Germline assignment: CDR1 MGHRA and CDR2 YSYEKL. Trimming pared 0 bases from V and 4 bases from J, leaving 6 bases between. CDR3 DNA sequence: TGCGCCAGCAGCCAAGATCTTAATAATGAAAAACTGTTTTTT. Amino acid sequence: CASSQDLNNEKLFF.

The chain recombines TRBV6-4 with TRBJ1-5; D remains unclear. Trimming cost V 5 bases and J 6 bases, with 11 bases left between them. CDR3 length: 13 residues. Germline V gene lookup returns CDR1 MRHNA and CDR2 SNTAGT. The CDR3 spells CASSRDLSQPQHF. As DNA, the CDR3 is TGTGCCAGCAGTCGGGATCTTAGTCAGCCCCAGCATTTT.

The CDR3 loop reads CASSSPGTHSYEQYF. For the CDR3, the DNA is TGTGCCAGCAGCTCACCCGGGACACACTCCTACGAGCAGTACTTC. The gene calls are TRBV5-6 and TRBJ2-7; D possibly corresponds to TRBD1 (6 bases). V was cut by 3 bases and J by 0 bases, with 13 bases left in between. This CDR3 region has 15 residues. Germline loops: CDR1 SGHDT, CDR2 YYEEEE.

The chain combines TRBV6-5 with TRBJ1-2, with D perhaps matching TRBD1 (5 bases). The CDR3 runs to 12 residues. Trimming removed 6 bases at V and 5 bases at J, with 10 bases between. Germline V gene lookup returns CDR1 MNHEY and CDR2 SVGAGI. The CDR3 protein is CASRGGRYGYTF. CDR3 nucleotide sequence: TGTGCCAGCAGGGGGGGACGGTATGGCTACACCTTC.

The genes are TRBV7-3 and TRBJ2-2; D ambiguous. CDR3 length: 15 amino acids. Germline V gene sequence: CDR1 SGHTA, CDR2 FQGTGA. V lost 5 bases and J lost 11, with 21 bases in between. CDR3 loop: CASSPERYGLRELFF. The CDR3 nucleotides read TGTGCCAGCAGCCCAGAAAGGTACGGGTTGCGCGAGCTGTTTTTT.

The chain carries TRBV6-6 and TRBJ2-5, with 8 positions matching TRBD2. V dropped 4 bases and J dropped 5; count of bases not matched to a gene: 9. Germline V gene sequence: CDR1 MNHNY, CDR2 SVGAGI (reference sequence). This CDR3 contains 15 residues. The CDR3 sequence: CASSSQRESDETQYF. DNA for the CDR3: TGTGCCAGCAGTTCCCAGCGGGAGAGTGATGAGACCCAGTACTTC.

The chain couples TRBV6-4 to TRBJ2-3; the D is unclear. The CDR3 totals 14 residues. Germline CDR1 reads MRHNA; CDR2 reads SNTAGT. Between the trimmed V and J ends, which lost 3 bases and 0 bases, there was a span of 7 bases. The CDR3 DNA reads as TGTGCCAGCAGTGAACTGTCTAGCACAGATACGCAGTATTTT. Encoded protein: CASSELSSTDTQYF.

The rearrangement links TRBV6-6 to TRBJ2-3; TRBD2 is a possible D gene (6 bases). V was clipped by 2 bases and J by 3 bases, with 9 bases between them. The germline V gene encodes CDR1 MNHNY and CDR2 SVGAGI (reference sequence). This CDR3 spans 14 amino acids. The CDR3 sequence: CASSYGSGTDTQYF. CDR3 bases: TGTGCCAGCAGTTACGGTAGCGGAACAGATACGCAGTATTTT.